This T cell receptor (beta chain) was captured by sequencing in a study of blood T cell repertoires in COVID-19 (dated by TCRdb to the early 2020s). Regarding the research as a whole: Collaborator samples came from the United States, Italy and Spain and covered acute and convalescent phases of COVID-19. The prospective study material was composed of cDNA or gDNA derived from T cells, B-cell-depleted T cells, or PBMCs. Deeply sampled blood TCRbeta repertoires from subjects exposed to, actively infected with, or recovered from COVID-19 were included in the dataset. The repertoires were released in a freely available public database intended as a resource for research on the immune response to SARS-CoV-2. Samples came from the ongoing ImmuneRACE study (first 160 participants) plus 1,254 subjects from 6 global collaborators. Nearly every sample came with metadata listing a de-identified subject ID, COVID-19 status, age in years and sex. Where HLA class I and class II types were available, the types were taken from metadata supplied by the sample provider, not from assay-based typing.

Measured from the cysteine to the phenylalanine, the CDR3 is 14 residues long. CDR3 DNA is the only sequence kept; it has 42 bases, read in frame from the first base. V is clipped by 4 bases and J by 3 bases, and the sequence between their germline boundaries is 13 bases long. CDR1 LGHDT and CDR2 YNNKEL were looked up in the germline V gene (reference sequence). The immunoSEQ Assay, a bias-controlled multiplex PCR, was used to amplify TCRbeta CDR3 regions from genomic DNA. Per the source publication's procedure: The number of nucleated cells in each sample was estimated from the amplification of reference gene primers within the assay. Sequence reads were collapsed and filtered to measure the absolute abundance of every unique TCRbeta CDR3 rearrangement. For each sample, productive Simpson clonality was calculated by taking the square root of Simpson's diversity index across productive rearrangements. Here the immuneACCESS table is served through TCRdb, limited to in-frame sequences with V and J called. Missing clones are a known gap in these copies; in checked studies unresolved V genes cover under half, and the rest lacks a known reason. V, J and clone size reflect that table, while D and trimming were determined from the DNA. This sample gives around 390,000 clones in total; just under 90% of them show up just once. The ten largest clonotypes hold roughly 10% of the sample.

This clone was observed a handful of times. The clone's antigen remains unknown. No clone much larger than this one lies a single base away; base qualities are absent. Here is what the overall study found, with its caveats: How much clinical and demographic metadata was included differed by source and by participant, and the metadata was provided uncurated.

Participants in the prospective study were aged roughly 18 to 90 years, lived in 20 to 25 United States geographic areas, and enrolled through a virtual design. Cohort assignment in the prospective study relied on participant-reported clinical history from a screening survey and a study questionnaire. ImmuneRACE Cohort 3 recovered participants were defined by two consecutive negative NP/OP PCR tests, healthcare professional clearance, or symptom resolution. In the prospective study, mobile phlebotomists collected whole blood, serum and a nasopharyngeal or oropharyngeal swab from each participant. Over a roughly 2-month period, participants in the prospective study had the option of providing additional blood draws and questionnaires. Prospective study blood samples were shipped either frozen or at room temperature before DNA extraction.

Sequencing was performed on PBMCs or T cells enriched from blood (not recorded which). The clonotype comes from a woman in her forties or fifties who had recovered from COVID-19. Recombination joined TRBV3-1 (or the pseudogene TRBV3-2) with TRBJ2-7; the D gene identity is not certain. The bases are TGTGCCAGCAGCCCAAGACTGAGCTGCTACGAGCAGTACTTC. Translated, it gives CASSPRLSCYEQYF.